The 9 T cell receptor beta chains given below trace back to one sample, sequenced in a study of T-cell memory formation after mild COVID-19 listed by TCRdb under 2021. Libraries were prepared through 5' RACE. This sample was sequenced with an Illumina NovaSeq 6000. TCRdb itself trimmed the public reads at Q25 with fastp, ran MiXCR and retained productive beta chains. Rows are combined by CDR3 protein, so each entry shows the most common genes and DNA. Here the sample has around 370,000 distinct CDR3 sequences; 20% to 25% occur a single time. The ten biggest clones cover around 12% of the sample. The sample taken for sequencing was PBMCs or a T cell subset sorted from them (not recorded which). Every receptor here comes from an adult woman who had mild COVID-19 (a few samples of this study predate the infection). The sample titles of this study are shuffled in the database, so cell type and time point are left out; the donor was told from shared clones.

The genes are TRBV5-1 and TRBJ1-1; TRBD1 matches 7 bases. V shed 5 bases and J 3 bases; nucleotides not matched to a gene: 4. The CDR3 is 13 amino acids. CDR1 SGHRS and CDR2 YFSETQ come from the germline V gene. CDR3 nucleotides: TGCGCCAGCAGTTATACAGGGGACACTGAAGCTTTCTTT. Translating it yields CASSYTGDTEAFF.

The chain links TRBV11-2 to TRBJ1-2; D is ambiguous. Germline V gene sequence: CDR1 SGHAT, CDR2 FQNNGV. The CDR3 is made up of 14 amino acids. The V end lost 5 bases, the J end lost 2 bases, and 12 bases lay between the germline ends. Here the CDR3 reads CASSVEGRNYGYTF. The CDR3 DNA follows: TGTGCCAGCAGCGTCGAAGGGAGAAACTATGGCTACACCTTC.

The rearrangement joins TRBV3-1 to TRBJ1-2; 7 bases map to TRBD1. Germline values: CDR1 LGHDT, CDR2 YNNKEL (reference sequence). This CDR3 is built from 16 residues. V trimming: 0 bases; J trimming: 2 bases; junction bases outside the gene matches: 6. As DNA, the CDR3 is TGTGCCAGCAGCCAAGATCCAGGGGGGGAGAACTATGGCTACACCTTC. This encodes CASSQDPGGENYGYTF.

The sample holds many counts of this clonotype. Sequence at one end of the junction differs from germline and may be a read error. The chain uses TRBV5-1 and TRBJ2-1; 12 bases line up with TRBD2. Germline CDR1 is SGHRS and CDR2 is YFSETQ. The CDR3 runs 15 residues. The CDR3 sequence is CASSLGLAGGDEQFF. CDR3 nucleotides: TGTGCCAGCAGTTTAGGCCTAGCGGGGGGGGATGAGCAGTTCTTC.

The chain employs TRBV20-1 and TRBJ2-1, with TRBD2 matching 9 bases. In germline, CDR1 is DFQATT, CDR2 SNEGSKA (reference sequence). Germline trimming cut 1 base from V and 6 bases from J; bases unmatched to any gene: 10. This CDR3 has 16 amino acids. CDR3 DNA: TGCAGTGCTAGAGGGTTAGCGGGAGAGGCTACCAATGAGCAGTTCTTC. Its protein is CSARGLAGEATNEQFF.

The CDR3 bases are TGTGCCATCTCCATACCGAGTAATGAGCAGTTCTTC. It codes for CAISIPSNEQFF. The rearrangement uses TRBV2 and TRBJ2-1; D gene uncertain. The germline V gene encodes CDR1 SNHLY and CDR2 FYNNEI. V lost 10 bases to trimming and J lost 7 bases, with 14 bases between them. The CDR3 spans 12 residues.

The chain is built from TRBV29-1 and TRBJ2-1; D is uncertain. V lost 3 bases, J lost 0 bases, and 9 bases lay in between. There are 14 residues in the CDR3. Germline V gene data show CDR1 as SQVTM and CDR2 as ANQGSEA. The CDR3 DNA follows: TGCAGCGTTGAGGCATCGAGCTCCTACAATGAGCAGTTCTTC. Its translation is CSVEASSSYNEQFF.

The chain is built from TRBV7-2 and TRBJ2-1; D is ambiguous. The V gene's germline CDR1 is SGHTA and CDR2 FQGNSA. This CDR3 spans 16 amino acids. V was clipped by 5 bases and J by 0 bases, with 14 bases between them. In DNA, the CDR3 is TGTGCCAGCAGCCCTCACCGACGAAGCTCCTACAATGAGCAGTTCTTC. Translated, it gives CASSPHRRSSYNEQFF.

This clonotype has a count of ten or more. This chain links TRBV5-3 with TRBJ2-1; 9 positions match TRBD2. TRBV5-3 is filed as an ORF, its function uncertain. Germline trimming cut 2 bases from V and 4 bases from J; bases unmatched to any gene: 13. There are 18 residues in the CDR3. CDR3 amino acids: CARSLRPSEAGGYNEQFF. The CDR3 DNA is TGTGCCAGAAGCTTAAGGCCCTCAGAGGCGGGAGGGTACAATGAGCAGTTCTTC.